The sequence of this T cell receptor beta chain was determined in a study of control samples from healthy donors and cancer patients. Germline values: CDR1 MDHEN, CDR2 SYDVKM. Trimming left V 5 bases short and J 0 bases short, with 16 bases between. CDR3 length: 16 amino acids. Produced via immunoSEQ multiplex PCR; TCRdb's table is partial and in-frame only. The sample lists about 75,000 clones; 94% were seen once. The specimen was blood. This sequence joins TRBV28 and TRBJ1-2, with D possibly matching TRBD1 (5 bases). The TCR comes from a woman aged 35 to 49 in good health. The CDR3 sequence is CASSLYPGLTNYGYTF. The CDR3 DNA sequence: TGTGCCAGCAGTCTCTATCCGGGACTGACTAACTATGGCTACACCTTC.